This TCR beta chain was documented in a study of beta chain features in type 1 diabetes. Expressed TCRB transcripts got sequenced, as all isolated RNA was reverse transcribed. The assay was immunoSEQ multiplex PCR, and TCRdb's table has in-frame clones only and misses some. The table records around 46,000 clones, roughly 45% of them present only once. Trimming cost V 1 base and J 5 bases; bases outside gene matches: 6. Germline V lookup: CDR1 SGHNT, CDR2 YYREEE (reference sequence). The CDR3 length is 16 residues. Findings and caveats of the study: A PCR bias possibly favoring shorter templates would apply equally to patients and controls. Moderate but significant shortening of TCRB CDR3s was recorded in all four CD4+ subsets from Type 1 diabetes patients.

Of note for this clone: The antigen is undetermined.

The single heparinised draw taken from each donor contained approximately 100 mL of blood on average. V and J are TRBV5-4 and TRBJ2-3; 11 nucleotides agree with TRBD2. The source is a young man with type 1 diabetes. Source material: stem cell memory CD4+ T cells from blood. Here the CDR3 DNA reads TGTGCCAGCAGCTTGCAGCAGCTAGCGGGAGGAGATACGCAGTATTTT. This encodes CASSLQQLAGGDTQYF.